Following are 26 T cell receptor beta chains from one sample sequenced in a study of cytomegalovirus exposure and HLA in healthy donors. PCR was performed using 60 Vbeta and 13 Jbeta primers. The table came from immunoSEQ multiplex PCR; TCRdb's copy has only in-frame clones and leaves some out. The repertoire holds 190,000 or so clones, approximately 83% seen once, with 0.098% in the top ten. Sequencing input: PBMCs. These TCRs come from a boy aged 2 to 9 in good health and CMV-seronegative.

The V call is TRBV4-1, the J call TRBJ2-7; tentatively, D is TRBD2 (5 bases). The germline V gene encodes CDR1 MGHRA and CDR2 YSYEKL. V lost 0 bases and J 0 bases, leaving 9 bases between the germline ends. The CDR3 runs 15 residues. The CDR3, as DNA: TGCGCCAGCAGCCAAGAAGGCGGGTCCTCCTACGAGCAGTACTTC. It is translated as CASSQEGGSSYEQYF.

The chain combines TRBV5-4 with TRBJ2-7; no clear D gene. Germline loops: CDR1 SGHNT, CDR2 YYREEE (reference sequence). The CDR3 runs to 14 residues. Trimming took 1 base from V and 0 from J, leaving 8 bases between them. CDR3 loop: CASSLISSSYEQYF. In DNA, the CDR3 is TGTGCCAGCAGCTTGATCTCGAGCTCCTACGAGCAGTACTTC.

The J gene is TRBJ2-3, the V gene TRBV7-6; perhaps TRBD2 as D (5 bases). Looked up from germline, CDR1 is SGHVS and CDR2 is FNYEAQ. This CDR3 has 14 residues. V lost 1 base, J lost 0 bases, and 5 bases lay in between. The CDR3 DNA is TGTGCCAGCAGCTTAGGACTAAGCACAGATACGCAGTATTTT. Its protein is CASSLGLSTDTQYF.

This clone has just a few counts. The chain has TRBV4-1 and TRBJ1-5; 7 bases align to TRBD1. The trim removed 0 bases at V and 2 bases at J, leaving 13 bases unmatched. The CDR3 runs to 19 residues. Per germline, CDR1 MGHRA and CDR2 YSYEKL. For the CDR3, the DNA is TGCGCCAGCAGCCAAGATGAGGCGACAGGGAGGTATGGCAATCAGCCCCAGCATTTT. This sequence encodes CASSQDEATGRYGNQPQHF.

As concerns this clone: One junction end disagrees with the germline gene, perhaps due to a read error. This chain joins TRBV7-2 and TRBJ1-3, with 9 bases lining up with TRBD1. CDR1 is SGHTA, CDR2 FQGNSA, per germline. CDR3 length equals 14 residues. The chain's CDR3 is CASSLVTGGQHGAF. The CDR3, as DNA: TGTGCCAGCAGCTTAGTGACAGGGGGTCAACATGGGGCTTTT.

Here the CDR3 DNA reads TGTGCCAGCAGCATAACCCACGGGACTAGCGTCACAGATACGCAGTATTTT. This encodes CASSITHGTSVTDTQYF. This chain uses TRBV13 with TRBJ2-3; TRBD2 agrees at 10 bases. CDR1 and CDR2 from the germline V gene are PRHDT and FYEKMQ (reference sequence). V trimming: 5 bases; J trimming: 2 bases; junction bases outside the gene matches: 10. There are 17 residues in the CDR3.

This clone showed up just once. The chain combines TRBV19 with TRBJ2-2, with D uncertain. Germline CDR1 and CDR2: LNHDA and SQIVND (reference sequence). Trimming took off 5 bases at V and 6 bases at J, with 10 bases between the two ends. This CDR3 is 13 amino acids long. The CDR3 DNA is TGTGCCAGTAGTCGTAGTTTTGCCGGGGAGCTGTTTTTT. Residues: CASSRSFAGELFF.

The V and J genes are TRBV7-9 and TRBJ2-1; D perhaps matches TRBD2 (7 bases). CDR1 is SEHNR and CDR2 is FQNEAQ in the germline V gene (reference sequence). V was trimmed by 2 bases and J by 3 bases, leaving 14 bases between them. CDR3 size: 16 residues. This chain's CDR3 is CASSLFRGGFYNEQFF. For the CDR3, the DNA is TGTGCCAGCAGCTTATTTAGGGGGGGGTTCTACAATGAGCAGTTCTTC.

This clone has only one observation. This chain links TRBV19 with TRBJ1-2, with TRBD1 matching over 7 bases. V was pared by 11 bases and J by 4 bases, with 13 bases of the junction left unmatched. CDR1 is LNHDA and CDR2 is SQIVND in the germline V gene (reference sequence). The CDR3 runs 14 residues. The CDR3 reads CAGNSGQDLYGYTF. CDR3 coding DNA: TGTGCCGGTAATTCCGGACAGGATCTCTATGGCTACACCTTC.

The chain couples TRBV4-3 to TRBJ2-3; 7 bases map to TRBD1. CDR1 is LGHNA and CDR2 is YSLEER in the germline V gene. The J segment lost 4 bases and the V segment lost 0 bases, leaving 4 bases of the junction unmatched. The CDR3 is made up of 15 amino acids. The CDR3 loop reads CASSQERQGADTQYF. In nucleotides, the CDR3 is TGCGCCAGCAGCCAAGAGAGGCAGGGGGCAGATACGCAGTATTTT.

The J gene is TRBJ2-1, the V gene TRBV19; 10 bases align to TRBD2. CDR3 length: 16 amino acids. Germline CDR1 is LNHDA and CDR2 is SQIVND (reference sequence). The V segment lost 4 bases and the J segment 7 bases; nucleotides outside the gene matches: 10. In DNA form, the CDR3 reads TGTGCCAGTAGTAATCTAGCGGGGGTGAGAGGGAATGAGCAGTTCTTC. Translation gives CASSNLAGVRGNEQFF.

The rearrangement uses TRBV7-2 and TRBJ2-1; TRBD2 matches at 9 bases. The trim removed 5 bases at V and 7 bases at J, leaving 12 bases unmatched. Germline V lookup: CDR1 SGHTA, CDR2 FQGNSA. This CDR3 contains 16 residues. CDR3 coding DNA: TGTGCCAGCAGCCGACCGGCGGGGGGGCCCGGTAATGAGCAGTTCTTC. It is translated as CASSRPAGGPGNEQFF.

This clone was found a few times. This chain connects TRBV30 to TRBJ2-7; 12 bases align to TRBD2. Germline CDR1 and CDR2: GTSNPN and SVGIG (reference sequence). Germline trimming cut 1 base from V and 1 base from J; bases unmatched to any gene: 5. This CDR3 is built from 16 residues. CDR3 coding DNA: TGTGCCTGGAGTGCACCTAGCGGGGGGGTGTCCTACGAGCAGTACTTC. Translation gives CAWSAPSGGVSYEQYF.

The V call is TRBV5-8, the J call TRBJ1-1; the D gene is possibly TRBD1 (5 bases). The CDR3 is 14 residues long. The V gene's germline CDR1 is SGHTS and CDR2 YDEGEE. V lost 1 base to trimming and J lost 2 bases, with 9 bases between them. The CDR3 DNA reads TGTGCCAGCAGCTTGCTTAGGGGAAACACTGAAGCTTTCTTT. Encoded protein: CASSLLRGNTEAFF.

This clone was seen only once. This chain connects TRBV5-1 to TRBJ1-1; weak D call: TRBD1 (6 bases). The V and J ends lost 4 bases and 1 base respectively, with 8 bases between them. CDR3 length: 13 amino acids. CDR1 and CDR2 from the germline V gene are SGHRS and YFSETQ. CDR3 DNA: TGCGCCAGCAGCCCGGGACAGAACACTGAAGCTTTCTTT. Amino acids: CASSPGQNTEAFF.

This chain links TRBV4-2 with TRBJ2-1; 14 bases are a match to TRBD2. Germline loops: CDR1 LGHNA, CDR2 YNFKEQ. CDR3 size: 17 residues. J gave up 6 bases and V 5 bases, and 9 bases lay outside the gene matches. Here the CDR3 reads CASSYGTSGGLFNEQFF. CDR3 DNA: TGTGCCAGCAGCTACGGGACTAGCGGGGGCCTTTTCAATGAGCAGTTCTTC.

The CDR3: CATSRQGGPQHF. DNA for the CDR3: TGTGCCACCAGCAGACAGGGGGGGCCCCAGCATTTT. The V and J genes are TRBV15 and TRBJ1-5; 7 bases agree with TRBD1. Trimming cost V 2 bases and J 9 bases; bases outside gene matches: 1. In germline, CDR1 is LNHNV, CDR2 YYDKDF (reference sequence). The CDR3 totals 12 residues.

The genes are TRBV10-3 and TRBJ2-1, with 8 bases lining up with TRBD2. Germline trimming cut 3 bases from V and 2 bases from J; bases unmatched to any gene: 6. The CDR3 spans 16 residues. From germline, CDR1 is ENHRY and CDR2 SYGVKD. This CDR3 reads CAISEGGLATYNEQFF. In nucleotides, the CDR3 is TGTGCCATCAGTGAAGGAGGACTAGCAACCTACAATGAGCAGTTCTTC.

The V call is TRBV6-6, the J call TRBJ2-7, with 9 bases matching TRBD1. The junction had 5 bases not matched to a gene; V was cut back by 6 bases and J by 2 bases. The CDR3 has 14 amino acids. The germline V gene has CDR1 MNHNY and CDR2 SVGAGI (reference sequence). CDR3 sequence reads: CASRSTGGAYEQYF. CDR3 coding DNA: TGTGCCAGCAGATCCACAGGGGGCGCCTACGAGCAGTACTTC.

This chain joins TRBV7-3 and TRBJ2-3; the match to TRBD1 covers 8 bases. The CDR3 loop spans 16 amino acids. J was trimmed by 5 bases and V by 5 bases; bases with no gene match: 12. Germline loops: CDR1 SGHTA, CDR2 FQGTGA. In DNA form, the CDR3 reads TGTGCCAGCAGCACTCAGACAGGGGATGGAGAAGATACGCAGTATTTT. It encodes CASSTQTGDGEDTQYF. The full variable domain, its missing parts supplied by reference TRBV7-3 and TRBJ2-3, is GAGVSQTPSNKVTEKGKYVELRCDPISGHTALYWYRQSLGQGPEFLIYFQGTGAADDSGLPNDRFFAVRPEGSVSTLKIQRTERGDSAVYLCASSTQTGDGEDTQYFGPGTRLTVL.

In its sample, this clone was seen once. This sequence joins TRBV6-5 and TRBJ1-5; D not resolved. The CDR3 sequence is 13 residues long. Germline lookup yields CDR1 MNHEY and CDR2 SVGAGI. The V gene lost 4 bases and the J gene lost 7 bases, with 11 bases spanning the gap. The CDR3 bases are TGTGCCAGCAGTTCGAGGCTGAGGCAGCCCCAGCATTTT. Translation: CASSSRLRQPQHF.

The chain carries TRBV6-4 and TRBJ2-5; 7 nucleotides line up with TRBD1. The better agreement between TRBJ2-7 and the DNA end casts doubt on the J call. The CDR3 is 14 residues long. Germline V gene data show CDR1 as MRHNA and CDR2 as SNTAGT. In nucleotides, the CDR3 is TGTGCCAGCCTCCTGGGGGACAGTGACTACGAGCAGTACTTC. Protein sequence: CASLLGDSDYEQYF.

A note on this clone: This specimen includes other DNA sequences encoding the same CDR3. The J gene is TRBJ1-1, the V gene TRBV19, with D unresolved. Germline values: CDR1 LNHDA, CDR2 SQIVND (reference sequence). This CDR3 is built from 16 residues. Between the trimmed V and J ends, which lost 9 bases and 3 bases, there was a span of 23 bases. The DNA for the CDR3 is TGTGCCAGCATCAGTGGACTACTTTGGGGAGACACTGAAGCTTTCTTT. As protein: CASISGLLWGDTEAFF.

This chain connects TRBV10-3 to TRBJ1-2; D might be TRBD1 (6 bases). The germline gives CDR1 ENHRY, CDR2 SYGVKD. The CDR3 covers 14 residues. Deletions cut 0 bases from V and 3 bases from J, with 8 bases between. The CDR3 here is CAISESGQYYGYTF. CDR3 nucleotide sequence: TGTGCCATCAGTGAGTCTGGACAGTACTATGGCTACACCTTC.

This clone was counted a single time. The J gene is TRBJ1-4, the V gene TRBV2, with 8 bases fitting TRBD1. V lost 6 bases to trimming and J lost 4 bases; unmatched junction nucleotides: 4. This CDR3 contains 14 residues. Per the germline V gene, CDR1 is SNHLY and CDR2 is FYNNEI. The CDR3 DNA is TGTGCCAGCAGGAAAACAGGGGGTAATGAAAAACTGTTTTTT. The encoded protein is CASRKTGGNEKLFF. The full variable domain, with the rest looked up from reference TRBV2 and TRBJ1-4, is EPEVTQTPSHQVTQMGQEVILRCVPISNHLYFYWYRQILGQKVEFLVSFYNNEISEKSEIFDDQFSVERPDGSNFTLKIRSTKLEDSAMYFCASRKTGGNEKLFFGSGTQLSVL.

The chain carries TRBV5-1 and TRBJ1-1; 7 bases line up with TRBD1. The CDR3 has 15 residues. Germline V gives CDR1 SGHRS, CDR2 YFSETQ. The V gene end was trimmed by 2 bases and the J gene end by 2 bases; junction bases not matched to a gene: 6. The CDR3 protein is CASSFPTGSNTEAFF. Written as DNA, the CDR3 is TGCGCCAGCAGCTTCCCGACAGGGTCAAACACTGAAGCTTTCTTT.